This TCR beta chain came from a study of blood T cell repertoires in COVID-19. Turning to the study itself: Acute and convalescent COVID-19 specimens originated in the United States, Italy and Spain.

CDR3 size: 17 residues. V lost 1 base, J lost 2 bases, and 14 bases lay in between. The germline CDR1 and CDR2 sequences are SGHNT and YENEEA. The table came from immunoSEQ multiplex PCR; TCRdb's copy has only in-frame clones and leaves some out. The repertoire has 140,000 to 150,000 clones, around 86% of them found once; the top ten carry under 7.5%. The clonotype originates from a man of 80 years or more with acute or convalescent COVID-19. The material sequenced was peripheral blood. The gene calls are TRBV11-3 and TRBJ1-4; tentatively, D is TRBD1 (5 bases). CDR3 protein: CASSLVARVRTNEKLFF. The CDR3 DNA reads as TGTGCCAGCAGCTTAGTGGCCAGGGTAAGGACTAATGAAAAACTGTTTTTT.